This TCR beta chain was obtained from a study of tumor and adjacent non-tumor tissue in lung cancer. Study-wide context: Around 4.2 million productive TCRbeta reads were obtained per sample on average.

The template was RNA from unsorted bulk tissue. More than 3 cm separated this lung sample from the edge of the tumor. The CDR3 loop spans 15 amino acids. V shed 4 bases and J 4 bases; nucleotides not matched to a gene: 4. The germline gives CDR1 SGHDN, CDR2 FVKESK. Study outcomes and limitations: Higher tumor TCR diversity was associated with shorter survival.

The sample holds a few counts of this clonotype. Its target is unknown. This clone may be a read error of a much larger clone one base away. A modified ARM-PCR protocol with three rounds of nested PCR amplified TCRbeta. TCRdb redid the calling of the multiplex PCR reads with MiXCR, one entry per CDR3 protein. The table shows tens of thousands of distinct CDR3 sequences, with roughly three fifths occurring only once. This receptor was taken from a woman aged 40 to 50 with non-small cell lung cancer. The rearrangement joins TRBV14 to TRBJ2-3, with 11 positions matching TRBD2. The sequenced material came from distant non-tumor lung tissue. CDR3 amino acids: CASSRTSGRADTQYF. CDR3 in DNA: TGTGCCAGCAGCCGTACTAGCGGGAGAGCAGATACGCAGTATTTT.